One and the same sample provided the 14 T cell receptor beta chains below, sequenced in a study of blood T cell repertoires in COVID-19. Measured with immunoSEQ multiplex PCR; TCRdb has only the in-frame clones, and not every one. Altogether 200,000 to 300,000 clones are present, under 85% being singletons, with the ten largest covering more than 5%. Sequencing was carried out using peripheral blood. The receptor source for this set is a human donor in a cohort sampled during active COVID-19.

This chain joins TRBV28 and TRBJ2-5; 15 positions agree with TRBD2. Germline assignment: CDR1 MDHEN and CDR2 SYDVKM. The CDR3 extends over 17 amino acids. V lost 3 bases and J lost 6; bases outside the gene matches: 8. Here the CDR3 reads CASSLGLAGGEGKTQYF. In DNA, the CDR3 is TGTGCCAGCAGTTTGGGACTAGCGGGAGGTGAGGGGAAGACCCAGTACTTC.

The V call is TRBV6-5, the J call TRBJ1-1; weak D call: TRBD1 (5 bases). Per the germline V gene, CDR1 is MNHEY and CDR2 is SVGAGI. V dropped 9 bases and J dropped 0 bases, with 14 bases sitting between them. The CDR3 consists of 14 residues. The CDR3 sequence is CASAVGGVNTEAFF. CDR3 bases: TGTGCCAGTGCGGTCGGGGGAGTGAACACTGAAGCTTTCTTT.

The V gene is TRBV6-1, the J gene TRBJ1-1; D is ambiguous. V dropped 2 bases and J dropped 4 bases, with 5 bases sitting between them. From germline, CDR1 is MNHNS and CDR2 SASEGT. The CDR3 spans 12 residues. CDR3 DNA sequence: TGTGCCAGCAGTGAAACGCGCACTGAAGCTTTCTTT. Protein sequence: CASSETRTEAFF.

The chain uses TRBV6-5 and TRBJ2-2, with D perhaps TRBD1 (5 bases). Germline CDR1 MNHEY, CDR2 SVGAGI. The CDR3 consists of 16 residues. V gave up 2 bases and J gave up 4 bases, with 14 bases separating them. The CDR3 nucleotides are TGTGCCAGCAGTTACCCAATTGGGGCCGGCACCGGGGAGCTGTTTTTT. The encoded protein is CASSYPIGAGTGELFF.

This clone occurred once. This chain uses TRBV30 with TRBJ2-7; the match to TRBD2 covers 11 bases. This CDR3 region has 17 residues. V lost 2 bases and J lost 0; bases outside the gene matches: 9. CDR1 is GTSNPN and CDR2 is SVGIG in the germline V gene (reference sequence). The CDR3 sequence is CAWSLRRLAGTSYEQYF. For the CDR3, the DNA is TGTGCCTGGAGTCTAAGAAGACTAGCGGGAACCTCCTACGAGCAGTACTTC.

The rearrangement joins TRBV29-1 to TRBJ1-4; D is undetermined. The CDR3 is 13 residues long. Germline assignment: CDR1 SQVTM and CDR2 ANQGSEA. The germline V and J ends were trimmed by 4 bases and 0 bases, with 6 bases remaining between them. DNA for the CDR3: TGCAGCGTTGCTACAGCAACTAATGAAAAACTGTTTTTT. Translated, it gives CSVATATNEKLFF.

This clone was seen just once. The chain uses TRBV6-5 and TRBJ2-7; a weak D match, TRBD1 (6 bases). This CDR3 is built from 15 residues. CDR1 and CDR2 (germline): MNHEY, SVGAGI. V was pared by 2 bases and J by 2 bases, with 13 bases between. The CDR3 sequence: CASSYHRDLTYEQYF. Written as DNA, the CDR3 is TGTGCCAGCAGTTACCACAGGGATTTGACCTACGAGCAGTACTTC.

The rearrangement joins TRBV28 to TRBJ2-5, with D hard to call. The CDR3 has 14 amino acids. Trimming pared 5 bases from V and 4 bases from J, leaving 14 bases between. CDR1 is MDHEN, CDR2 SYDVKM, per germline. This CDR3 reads CASSLSGDAETQYF. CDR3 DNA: TGTGCCAGCAGTCTCTCCGGAGATGCAGAGACCCAGTACTTC.

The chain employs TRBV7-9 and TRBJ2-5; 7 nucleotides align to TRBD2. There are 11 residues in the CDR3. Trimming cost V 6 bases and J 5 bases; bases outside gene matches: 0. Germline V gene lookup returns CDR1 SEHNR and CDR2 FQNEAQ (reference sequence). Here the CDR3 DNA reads TGTGCCAGCAGGCGGGGGGAGACCCAGTACTTC. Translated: CASRRGETQYF.

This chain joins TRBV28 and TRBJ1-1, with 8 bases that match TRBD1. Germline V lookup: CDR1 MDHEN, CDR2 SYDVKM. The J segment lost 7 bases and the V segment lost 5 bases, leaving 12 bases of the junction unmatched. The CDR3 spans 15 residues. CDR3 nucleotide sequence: TGTGCCAGCAGTATCAGGGGGCGCTTCATCGGTGAAGCTTTCTTT. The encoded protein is CASSIRGRFIGEAFF.

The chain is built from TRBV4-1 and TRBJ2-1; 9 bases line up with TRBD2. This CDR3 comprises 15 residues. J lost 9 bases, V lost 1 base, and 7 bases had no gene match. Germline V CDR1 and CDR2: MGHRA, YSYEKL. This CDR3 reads CASSQALAGRAEQFF. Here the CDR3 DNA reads TGCGCCAGCAGCCAAGCGCTAGCGGGAAGGGCTGAGCAGTTCTTC.

CDR3 coding DNA: TGTGCCAGCAGGGATACGAGGAGTCCGGGCAATCAGCCCCAGCATTTT. Translation gives CASRDTRSPGNQPQHF. The chain links TRBV6-6 to TRBJ1-5, with unresolved D. Germline V gene sequence: CDR1 MNHNY, CDR2 SVGAGI (reference sequence). V gave up 6 bases and J gave up 2 bases, with 17 bases separating them. The CDR3 contains 16 residues.

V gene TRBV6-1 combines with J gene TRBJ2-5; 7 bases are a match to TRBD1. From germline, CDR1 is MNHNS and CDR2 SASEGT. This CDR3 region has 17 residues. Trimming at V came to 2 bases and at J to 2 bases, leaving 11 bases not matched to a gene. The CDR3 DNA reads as TGTGCCAGCAGTGAACCTCCCGGACAGGTCTATCAAGAGACCCAGTACTTC. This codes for CASSEPPGQVYQETQYF.

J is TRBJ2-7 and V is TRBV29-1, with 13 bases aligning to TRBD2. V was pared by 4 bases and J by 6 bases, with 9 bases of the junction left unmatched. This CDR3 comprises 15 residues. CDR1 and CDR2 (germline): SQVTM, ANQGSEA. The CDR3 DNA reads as TGCAGCGTTGTGGCCACTAGCGGGGGGGGCGGCGAGCAGTACTTC. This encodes CSVVATSGGGGEQYF.